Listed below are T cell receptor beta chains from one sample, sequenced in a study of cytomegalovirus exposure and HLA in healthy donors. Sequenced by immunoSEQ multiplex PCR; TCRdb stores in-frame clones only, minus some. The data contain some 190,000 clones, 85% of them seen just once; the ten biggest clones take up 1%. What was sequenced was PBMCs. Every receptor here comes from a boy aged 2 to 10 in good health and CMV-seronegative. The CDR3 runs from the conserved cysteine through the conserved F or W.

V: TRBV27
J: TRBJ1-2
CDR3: CASSTTDANYGYTF

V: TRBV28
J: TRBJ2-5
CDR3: CASSLKPLLAGTGETQYF

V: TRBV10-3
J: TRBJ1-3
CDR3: CAISAAGVGNTIYF

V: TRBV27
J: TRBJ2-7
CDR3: CASSFTSGSHEQYF

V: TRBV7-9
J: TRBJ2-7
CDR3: CASSLALAGEDEQYF

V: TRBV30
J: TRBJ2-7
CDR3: CAWSAQQGAPVWEQYF

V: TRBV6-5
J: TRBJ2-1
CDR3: CASSYRGEIDEQFF

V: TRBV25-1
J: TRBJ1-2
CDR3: CASRASYGYTF

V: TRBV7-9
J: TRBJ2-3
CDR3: CASSPASGADTQYF

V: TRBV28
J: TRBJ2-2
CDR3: CASRGTSGSSGTGELFF

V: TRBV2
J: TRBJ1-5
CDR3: CASRNGTGGNYQPQHF

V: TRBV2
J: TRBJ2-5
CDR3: CASSLGTSGIGETQYF

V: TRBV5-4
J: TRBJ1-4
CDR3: CASSLGTGTTTNEKLFF

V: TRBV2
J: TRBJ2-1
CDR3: CASPKGSGRRGEQFF

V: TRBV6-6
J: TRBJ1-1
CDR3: CASSYDRVGTEAFF

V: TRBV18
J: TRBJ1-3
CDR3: CASFGRDRAYSGNTIYF

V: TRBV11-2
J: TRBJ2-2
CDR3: CASSPRTGENTGELFF

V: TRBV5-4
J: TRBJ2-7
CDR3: CASSLRESEQYF

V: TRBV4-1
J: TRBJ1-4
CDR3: CASSQDKGQGGEKLFF

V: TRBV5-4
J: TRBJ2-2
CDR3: CASSSTGDRGVGELFF

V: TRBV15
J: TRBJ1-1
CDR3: CATSRRQFLMNTGAFF

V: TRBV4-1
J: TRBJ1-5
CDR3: CASSQQQVGQPQHF

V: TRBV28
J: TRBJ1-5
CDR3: CASREGVGNQPQHF

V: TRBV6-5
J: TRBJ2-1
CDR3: CASSYATSGNYNEQFF

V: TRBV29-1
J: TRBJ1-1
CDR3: CSATQPGEAFF

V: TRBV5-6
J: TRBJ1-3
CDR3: CASSILQVISGNTIYF

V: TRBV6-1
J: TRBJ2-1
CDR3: CASSFSRYNEQFF

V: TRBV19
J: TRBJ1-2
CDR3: CASRSVFGYTF